This is a list of T cell receptor beta chains from one sample in a study of blood T cells in healthy people across ages. TCRdb re-called the 5' RACE reads with MiXCR, one entry per CDR3 protein. The data show 600,000 to 800,000 distinct CDR3 sequences, approximately 21% seen once. Sequencing was carried out using blood. Every receptor here comes from a man aged 65 to 85 in good health. CDR3s include the opening cysteine and the closing phenylalanine or tryptophan. A D gene is named only where the DNA matches it firmly. Part of the rows lack a size; the others show once, few, many or a class for expanded clones.

>NA|TRBV7-9|TRBJ1-5|many
CASSLDSNQPQHF
TGTGCCAGCAGCTTAGATAGCAATCAGCCCCAGCATTTT
>TRBD1|TRBV4-2|TRBJ2-7|NA
CASSQAQGPYEQYF
TGTGCCAGCAGCCAAGCACAGGGGCCCTACGAGCAGTACTTC
>TRBD2|TRBV4-1|TRBJ2-7|NA
CASSVGLADYEQYF
TGCGCCAGCAGTGTTGGACTAGCGGACTACGAGCAGTACTTC
>TRBD2|TRBV9|TRBJ2-7|few
CASSVGSSGSREQYF
TGTGCCAGCAGCGTAGGTTCTAGCGGGAGTCGTGAGCAGTACTTC
>TRBD2|TRBV5-1|TRBJ2-3|NA
CASSSRTSGSLKTDTQYF
TGCGCCAGCAGCTCTCGGACTAGCGGGAGTTTAAAAACAGATACGCAGTATTTT
>NA|TRBV4-1|TRBJ2-1|few
CASSQQRSYNEQFF
TGCGCCAGCAGCCAGCAGCGGAGCTACAATGAGCAGTTCTTC
>TRBD2|TRBV7-9|TRBJ2-1|NA
CASSLVLAGGEQFF
TGTGCCAGCAGCTTAGTACTAGCGGGAGGCGAGCAGTTCTTC
>NA|TRBV7-2|TRBJ1-6|many
CASSLGTGNSPLHF
TGTGCCAGCAGCTTGGGGACGGGCAATTCACCCCTCCACTTT
>NA|TRBV9|TRBJ2-5|NA
CASSIGTHQETQYF
TGTGCCAGCAGCATCGGGACCCACCAAGAGACCCAGTACTTC
>TRBD2|TRBV29-1|TRBJ2-1|few
CSVERRERYNEQFF
TGCAGCGTTGAGAGGCGGGAGCGGTACAATGAGCAGTTCTTC
>TRBD2|TRBV27|TRBJ2-7|few
CASSLLGLAYEQYF
TGTGCCAGCAGTTTATTGGGACTAGCCTACGAGCAGTACTTC
>TRBD2|TRBV29-1|TRBJ2-5|NA
CSVTLAGGETQYF
TGCAGCGTTACACTAGCGGGAGGCGAGACCCAGTACTTC
>TRBD2|TRBV10-3|TRBJ2-7|few
CAISQRALRGAGGQEQYF
TGTGCCATCAGCCAACGCGCCCTCCGAGGGGCGGGAGGTCAGGAGCAGTACTTC
>NA|TRBV20-1|TRBJ2-4|many
CSATRAGENIQYF
TGCAGTGCTACCCGGGCAGGGGAAAACATTCAGTACTTC
>NA|TRBV12-3/TRBV12-4|TRBJ2-7|few
CASSPHGWQGYEQYF
TGTGCCAGCAGTCCGCACGGTTGGCAGGGCTACGAGCAGTACTTC
>TRBD1|TRBV2|TRBJ2-1|NA
CASTGDRGNEQFF
TGTGCCAGCACGGGGGACAGGGGCAATGAGCAGTTCTTC
>TRBD2|TRBV4-2|TRBJ2-1|NA
CASSQPGTSNEQFF
TGTGCCAGCAGCCAACCTGGGACTAGCAATGAGCAGTTCTTC
>NA|TRBV2|TRBJ2-2|NA
CASSEYTGELFF
TGTGCCAGCAGCGAGTACACCGGGGAGCTGTTTTTT
>TRBD1|TRBV11-2|TRBJ2-7|few
CASSRQGRDEQYF
TGTGCCAGCAGCCGACAGGGTAGGGACGAGCAGTACTTC
>TRBD1|TRBV2|TRBJ2-5|few
CASSEQGQGALPRETQYF
TGTGCCAGCAGTGAACAGGGACAGGGGGCTTTGCCACGGGAGACCCAGTACTTC
>NA|TRBV20-1|TRBJ1-3|NA
CSARDPNGNTIYF
TGCAGTGCTAGAGATCCGAACGGAAACACCATATATTTT
>NA|TRBV7-6|TRBJ2-5|few
CASSDAGRQETQYF
TGTGCCAGCAGCGATGCCGGTCGACAAGAGACCCAGTACTTC
>NA|TRBV20-1|TRBJ2-3|NA
CSAPMGPAGDTQYF
TGCAGTGCCCCCATGGGGCCGGCGGGAGATACGCAGTATTTT
>NA|TRBV3-1|TRBJ2-4|few
CASKGPLAKNIQYF
TGTGCCAGCAAAGGCCCGCTGGCCAAAAACATTCAGTACTTC
>TRBD2|TRBV6-1|TRBJ2-5|few
CASGTSGRGETQYF
TGTGCCAGTGGGACTAGCGGGAGAGGGGAGACCCAGTACTTC
>TRBD1|TRBV12-3/TRBV12-4|TRBJ2-2|few
CASSSGQGAYGELFF
TGTGCCAGCAGTTCCGGACAGGGGGCTTATGGGGAGCTGTTTTTT
>NA|TRBV7-9|TRBJ2-5|many
CASSWRIGSLGETQYF
TGTGCCAGCAGCTGGCGGATAGGCTCCCTGGGGGAGACCCAGTACTTC
>NA|TRBV4-1|TRBJ2-1|few
CASSQEAPPLFNEQFF
TGCGCCAGCAGCCAAGAAGCACCGCCGCTCTTCAATGAGCAGTTCTTC
>TRBD1|TRBV28|TRBJ2-1|NA
CASTPDRGRNEQFF
TGTGCCAGCACCCCAGACAGGGGGCGGAATGAGCAGTTCTTC
>NA|TRBV18|TRBJ2-6|few
CASSPGGFAGANVLTF
TGTGCCAGCTCACCGGGGGGTTTCGCTGGGGCCAACGTCCTGACTTTC
>TRBD1|TRBV29-1|TRBJ2-4|many
CSAGTAGNIQYF
TGCAGCGCCGGGACAGCAGGAAACATTCAGTACTTC
>NA|TRBV20-1|TRBJ1-4|NA
CSARTGTYNEKLFF
TGCAGTGCTAGAACCGGGACGTATAATGAAAAACTGTTTTTT
>TRBD1|TRBV6-6|TRBJ1-5|few
CASSSGQGGDQPQHF
TGTGCCAGCAGTTCGGGACAGGGAGGCGATCAGCCCCAGCATTTT
>TRBD1|TRBV7-9|TRBJ1-4|few
CASSERRTGGVEKLFF
TGTGCCAGCAGCGAAAGACGGACAGGGGGCGTTGAAAAACTGTTTTTT
>TRBD2|TRBV25-1|TRBJ2-1|NA
CASSPSGIGWDEQFF
TGTGCCAGCAGCCCTAGCGGGATCGGGTGGGATGAGCAGTTCTTC
>TRBD1|TRBV2|TRBJ1-2|few
CASSEGDRNCGYTF
TGTGCCAGCAGTGAAGGGGACAGAAACTGTGGCTACACCTTC
>NA|TRBV5-1|TRBJ2-5|few
CASSSEPEETQYF
TGCGCCAGCAGCTCAGAACCAGAAGAGACCCAGTACTTC
>NA|TRBV7-7|TRBJ2-5|few
CASSNGGTQETQYF
TGTGCTAGCAGCAACGGCGGGACCCAAGAGACCCAGTACTTC
>TRBD2|TRBV4-2|TRBJ2-1|few
CASSHLLAGGFNEQFF
TGTGCCAGCAGCCATTTACTAGCGGGAGGCTTCAATGAGCAGTTCTTC
>NA|TRBV10-3|TRBJ2-3|few
CAISRVRGSTDTQYF
TGTGCCATCAGCAGGGTGAGGGGCAGCACAGATACGCAGTATTTT
>TRBD2|TRBV3-1|TRBJ2-7|NA
CASSQVVLAGNEQYF
TGTGCCAGCAGCCAAGTTGTCCTAGCGGGAAACGAGCAGTACTTC
>NA|TRBV12-3/TRBV12-4|TRBJ2-5|few
CASSEGTKETQYF
TGTGCCAGCAGTGAGGGGACCAAAGAGACCCAGTACTTC
>TRBD1|TRBV5-1|TRBJ2-1|few
CASSYIEMRGPYNEQFF
TGCGCCAGCAGCTATATAGAAATGAGGGGGCCTTACAATGAGCAGTTCTTC
>NA|TRBV30|TRBJ1-4|NA
CAWSVGGYEKLFF
TGTGCCTGGAGTGTTGGCGGTTATGAAAAACTGTTTTTT
>TRBD1|TRBV20-1|TRBJ1-6|few
CSAEQGAGNSPLHF
TGCAGTGCAGAACAGGGGGCCGGGAATTCACCCCTCCACTTT
>NA|TRBV20-1|TRBJ1-3|NA
CSARGFSGNTIYF
TGCAGTGCTAGAGGGTTCTCTGGAAACACCATATATTTT
>NA|TRBV12-3/TRBV12-4|TRBJ2-1|NA
CASSLRSSSGQFF
TGTGCCAGCAGTTTGCGGTCCTCCTCTGGGCAGTTCTTC
>NA|TRBV5-1|TRBJ2-7|few
CASSPTANKPYEQYF
TGCGCCAGCAGCCCAACGGCCAACAAGCCCTACGAGCAGTACTTC